The 4 T cell receptor beta chains below all came from one sample that was sequenced in a study of cytomegalovirus exposure and HLA in healthy donors. Amplification used 60 Vbeta primers and 13 Jbeta primers. Sequencing used immunoSEQ multiplex PCR; TCRdb keeps in-frame clones, though not all of them. This sample carries 150,000 to 200,000 clones, 70% of them seen once, and the ten largest clones take approximately 4.4%. Sequenced material: PBMCs. The origin of the receptors is a man between 18 and 29 years old in good health and CMV-seropositive.

This clone was counted a single time. The chain couples TRBV19 to TRBJ2-2; D ambiguous. Trimming removed 1 base from V and 9 bases from J, with 6 bases in between. The CDR3 has 12 amino acids. Germline loops: CDR1 LNHDA, CDR2 SQIVND (reference sequence). CDR3: CASSIGLRELFF. CDR3 sequence (DNA): TGTGCCAGTAGTATAGGGCTCAGGGAGCTGTTTTTT. The full variable domain, with the rest looked up from reference TRBV19 and TRBJ2-2, is DGGITQSPKYLFRKEGQNVTLSCEQNLNHDAMYWYRQDPGQGLRLIYYSQIVNDFQKGDIAEGYSVSREKKESFPLTVTSAQKNPTAFYLCASSIGLRELFFGEGSRLTVL.

The rearrangement links TRBV4-2 to TRBJ1-1; maybe TRBD1 (6 bases). The germline gives CDR1 LGHNA, CDR2 YNFKEQ. V gave up 0 bases and J gave up 6 bases, with 17 bases separating them. The CDR3 is made up of 16 amino acids. The CDR3 region is CASSQDSGRGPSEAFF. The CDR3 coding sequence is TGTGCCAGCAGCCAAGATTCCGGCAGGGGCCCGTCTGAAGCTTTCTTT.

The rearrangement links TRBV6-5 to TRBJ1-2; D not resolved. This CDR3 is built from 12 residues. V gave up 7 bases and J gave up 10 bases, with 16 bases separating them. Germline V gene data show CDR1 as MNHEY and CDR2 as SVGAGI. The chain's CDR3 is CASTQDLEDYTF. The DNA for the CDR3 is TGTGCCAGCACCCAAGATCTTGAGGACTACACCTTC.

The chain combines TRBV7-9 with TRBJ1-1; D gene uncertain. Germline lookup yields CDR1 SEHNR and CDR2 FQNEAQ (reference sequence). V was cut by 0 bases and J by 8 bases, with 7 bases left in between. This CDR3 contains 12 residues. The CDR3 here is CASSLAFSEAFF. DNA of the CDR3: TGTGCCAGCAGCTTAGCGTTTAGCGAAGCTTTCTTT.